The rows below give T cell receptor beta chains drawn from one sample of a study of identical twins. MiXCR, applied by TCRdb to the 5' RACE reads, yields one record per CDR3 protein. The sample lists some 710,000 distinct CDR3 sequences, around 5.7% seen once, with around 1.9% in the top ten. Sequences were obtained from naive T cells sorted from blood. Receptor source: a man younger than 35 in good health. Both conserved end residues are part of each CDR3. A D gene is named only where the DNA matches it firmly. Rows give clone size only sometimes, using once, few, many, or a class for an expanded clone.

CDR3,size,J,D,V
CASSSIPNSGSGYEQFF,few,TRBJ2-1,TRBD2,TRBV11-2
CASSGSGSKDTQYF,NA,TRBJ2-3,TRBD2,TRBV12-3/TRBV12-4
CASSSPPGWALYEQYF,NA,TRBJ2-7,NA,TRBV27
CSAMYGQQETQYF,few,TRBJ2-5,NA,TRBV20-1
CASSVVGGNTEAFF,many,TRBJ1-1,NA,TRBV9
CASSLRTGRITEAFF,NA,TRBJ1-1,TRBD1,TRBV11-2
CASSLVPSEALNDNEQFF,many,TRBJ2-1,NA,TRBV5-1
CASSASTAGGYTF,few,TRBJ1-2,NA,TRBV5-6
CSARKGSSYNEQFF,many,TRBJ2-1,NA,TRBV20-1
CASSTMGGGYTF,few,TRBJ1-2,NA,TRBV14
CASSQDPSWGGDTGELFF,few,TRBJ2-2,TRBD2,TRBV4-1
CASSMRDGSNTEAFF,few,TRBJ1-1,NA,TRBV12-3/TRBV12-4
CASSLGAASNTEAFF,many,TRBJ1-1,NA,TRBV7-9
CASSSSGKPYEQYF,NA,TRBJ2-7,TRBD2,TRBV6-2/TRBV6-3
CASSQDRRSGELFF,many,TRBJ2-2,NA,TRBV4-1
CATSRGGVPGLADQETQYF,few,TRBJ2-5,TRBD2,TRBV15